These 6 T cell receptor beta chains originate from one sample sequenced in a study of blood T cell repertoires in COVID-19. Sequencing used immunoSEQ multiplex PCR; TCRdb keeps in-frame clones, though not all of them. Among about 150,000 clones, more than 70% were seen once, and the ten largest hold approximately 2.4%. Sequencing was done on a sample of peripheral blood. These receptors came from a human donor in a cohort sampled during active COVID-19.

This rearrangement joins TRBV5-1 to TRBJ2-3, with D perhaps TRBD1 (6 bases). Germline CDR1 SGHRS, CDR2 YFSETQ. This CDR3 has 19 amino acids. Trimming removed 3 bases at V and 6 bases at J, with 29 bases between. Here the CDR3 reads CASSSPQPGSSRQADTQYF. In DNA, the CDR3 is TGCGCCAGCAGCTCCCCACAGCCCGGGTCCTCTAGACAGGCGGATACGCAGTATTTT.

The sample holds one count of this clone. The gene calls are TRBV28 and TRBJ2-1, with 15 positions matching TRBD2. Germline CDR1 and CDR2: MDHEN and SYDVKM. The V segment lost 5 bases and the J segment 13 bases; nucleotides outside the gene matches: 9. The CDR3 runs to 15 residues. CDR3 in DNA: TGTGCCAGCAGTACATCCGGGACTAGCGGGAGGACTCAGTTCTTC. Its translation: CASSTSGTSGRTQFF.

V usage is TRBV11-2 and J usage is TRBJ2-1, with TRBD2 identical over 14 bases. Germline loops: CDR1 SGHAT, CDR2 FQNNGV. This CDR3 comprises 15 residues. The junction had 6 bases not matched to a gene; V was cut back by 5 bases and J by 9 bases. DNA of the CDR3: TGTGCCAGCAGCCGGGAGGGACTAGCGGGGGTTGAGCAGTTCTTC. It translates to CASSREGLAGVEQFF.

The rearrangement joins TRBV4-3 to TRBJ2-6; TRBD1 aligns across 10 bases. The CDR3 contains 20 residues. V dropped 0 bases and J dropped 4; count of bases not matched to a gene: 12. Germline-derived CDR1 and CDR2 are LGHNA and YSLEER. CDR3: CASSQEGQGFSFSGANVLTF. CDR3 DNA: TGCGCCAGCAGCCAAGAGGGACAGGGGTTCAGTTTCTCGGGGGCCAACGTCCTGACTTTC.

The V call is TRBV6-5, the J call TRBJ2-7; TRBD1 matches 9 bases. Germline V lookup: CDR1 MNHEY, CDR2 SVGAGI. The CDR3 loop spans 15 amino acids. The trim removed 7 bases at V and 9 bases at J, leaving 16 bases unmatched. CDR3 DNA sequence: TGTGCCAGCACCGGATGGGGACAGGGCCCGGGGGGGCAGTACTTC. The encoded protein is CASTGWGQGPGGQYF.

The V and J genes are TRBV19 and TRBJ2-3, with 8 bases aligning to TRBD1. The CDR3 is made up of 15 amino acids. Germline CDR1 is LNHDA and CDR2 is SQIVND (reference sequence). J gave up 1 base and V 2 bases, and 2 bases lay outside the gene matches. CDR3 nucleotide sequence: TGTGCCAGTAGTATAATGGGACAGGGCACAGATACGCAGTATTTT. The encoded protein is CASSIMGQGTDTQYF.